This T cell receptor (beta chain) was identified during a study of pediatric ulcerative colitis. General study points: Substantially fewer templates came from two patients' blood samples.

TCRdb's copy holds only in-frame clones and misses some; the assay was immunoSEQ multiplex PCR. Of 59,000 or so clones listed, 75% to 85% are singletons. This clone was seen a single time. Its antigen is not identified. The CDR3 has 14 amino acids. V was trimmed by 1 base and J by 4 bases, leaving 8 bases between them. From germline, CDR1 is LGHNA and CDR2 YNFKEQ. Sequencing was done on a sample of blood. The clonotype originates from a boy younger than 18 with moderate ulcerative colitis. The chain carries TRBV4-2 and TRBJ2-1, with unresolved D. DNA for the CDR3: TGTGCCAGCAGCCAAGGGCAATCTTACAATGAGCAGTTCTTC. Translated: CASSQGQSYNEQFF.